These 31 T cell receptor beta chains originate from one sample sequenced in a study of blood T cell repertoires in COVID-19. This table comes from immunoSEQ multiplex PCR, and its TCRdb copy is limited to in-frame clones, with some not included. The sample records about 200,000 clones, 89% being singletons. The specimen was PBMCs or T cells enriched from blood (not recorded which). The receptors come from a woman aged 30 to 39 with acute COVID-19.

A word on this clone: The same CDR3 also results from other DNA sequences found in this sample. This rearrangement joins TRBV15 to TRBJ1-5; 9 bases match TRBD1. J was trimmed by 1 base and V by 3 bases; bases with no gene match: 1. Germline V gene lookup returns CDR1 LNHNV and CDR2 YYDKDF (reference sequence). The CDR3 loop spans 15 amino acids. The CDR3 is CATSRDRGSNQPQHF. In DNA, the CDR3 is TGTGCCACCAGCAGGGACAGGGGAAGCAATCAGCCCCAGCATTTT. The full variable domain, with the rest looked up from reference TRBV15 and TRBJ1-5, is DAMVIQNPRYQVTQFGKPVTLSCSQTLNHNVMYWYQQKSSQAPKLLFHYYDKDFNNEADTPDNFQSRRPNTSFCFLDIRSPGLGDTAMYLCATSRDRGSNQPQHFGDGTRLSIL.

The chain recombines TRBV5-4 with TRBJ2-7; 11 nucleotides match TRBD2. Germline V gives CDR1 SGHNT, CDR2 YYREEE (reference sequence). V dropped 1 base and J dropped 4; count of bases not matched to a gene: 7. The CDR3 is made up of 16 amino acids. In nucleotides, the CDR3 is TGTGCCAGCAGCTTGTCTAGCGGGGGGTCCAAATACGAGCAGTACTTC. It yields the protein CASSLSSGGSKYEQYF.

This clone has a single count. V is TRBV4-1 and J is TRBJ2-1; 8 bases fit TRBD1. Germline lookup yields CDR1 MGHRA and CDR2 YSYEKL. This CDR3 region has 19 residues. V trimming: 1 base; J trimming: 3 bases; junction bases outside the gene matches: 14. CDR3 protein: CASSQVVGRGTGLYNEQFF. The CDR3, as DNA: TGCGCCAGCAGCCAAGTAGTCGGTAGGGGGACAGGTCTCTACAATGAGCAGTTCTTC.

The chain has TRBV5-1 and TRBJ1-4; D not certain. This CDR3 spans 14 amino acids. Trimming shortened V by 7 bases and J by 4 bases, and 14 bases separated the two germline ends. Germline loops: CDR1 SGHRS, CDR2 YFSETQ. CDR3 nucleotides: TGCGCCAGCGCCCCACTTGGGCTTAATGAAAAACTGTTTTTT. This translates into CASAPLGLNEKLFF.

The chain employs TRBV5-1 and TRBJ1-1, with 7 bases fitting TRBD1. This CDR3 has 15 residues. Germline CDR1 SGHRS, CDR2 YFSETQ. The junction had 6 bases not matched to a gene; V was cut back by 0 bases and J by 4 bases. The CDR3 nucleotides read TGCGCCAGCAGCTTGGTAAGGGCAGGGGGCACTGAAGCTTTCTTT. Translating gives CASSLVRAGGTEAFF.

This sequence joins TRBV6-2 or TRBV6-3 and TRBJ2-2, with 7 bases matching TRBD2. Unmatched junction bases numbered 9, after V lost 5 bases and J lost 3 bases. The CDR3 runs to 16 residues. The V gene's germline CDR1 is MNHEY and CDR2 SVGEGT. CDR3 in amino acids: CASSRPTSVDTGELFF. The CDR3 DNA follows: TGTGCCAGCAGTCGCCCCACTAGCGTGGACACCGGGGAGCTGTTTTTT.

J is TRBJ1-2 and V is TRBV4-1; no reliable D call. In germline, CDR1 is MGHRA, CDR2 YSYEKL. The CDR3 has 13 residues. V gave up 0 bases and J gave up 6 bases, with 8 bases separating them. The CDR3 spells CASSQDGQDGYTF. In DNA, the CDR3 is TGCGCCAGCAGCCAAGACGGCCAGGATGGCTACACCTTC.

The J gene is TRBJ1-2, the V gene TRBV27; no clear D. CDR1 and CDR2 from the germline V gene are MNHEY and SMNVEV (reference sequence). V was shortened by 3 bases and J by 4 bases, with 9 bases between the two germline ends. The CDR3 is made up of 13 amino acids. In nucleotides, the CDR3 is TGTGCCAGCAGTTTCGGTCGGGGCTATGGCTACACCTTC. Protein sequence: CASSFGRGYGYTF.

The gene calls are TRBV3-1 (or the pseudogene TRBV3-2) and TRBJ2-7; TRBD1 agrees at 8 bases. The CDR3 has 16 residues. Trimming at V came to 4 bases and at J to 3 bases, leaving 11 bases not matched to a gene. Germline V gene sequence: CDR1 LGHDT, CDR2 YNNKEL (reference sequence). The CDR3 nucleotides are TGTGCCAGCAGCCCGGGGCCGGGACAGGACTACTACGAGCAGTACTTC. Protein: CASSPGPGQDYYEQYF.

The CDR3: CASSSEVASGFFTGELFF. The DNA of the CDR3 is TGTGCCAGCAGCTCAGAGGTCGCTAGCGGTTTTTTCACCGGGGAGCTGTTTTTT. This rearrangement joins TRBV7-8 to TRBJ2-2; 7 nucleotides agree with TRBD2. The germline V gene encodes CDR1 SGHVS and CDR2 FQNEAQ. This CDR3 is built from 18 residues. V lost 4 bases, J lost 4 bases, and 15 bases stayed unmatched. The complete variable domain, with remaining parts taken from reference TRBV7-8 and TRBJ2-2, reads GAGVSQSPRYKVAKRGQDVALRCDPISGHVSLFWYQQALGQGPEFLTYFQNEAQLDKSGLPSDRFFAERPEGSVSTLKIQRTQQEDSAVYLCASSSEVASGFFTGELFFGEGSRLTVL.

CDR3 sequence (DNA): TGCGCCAGCAGCTTGACGGCGGGGGTAGCCAAAAACATTCAGTACTTC. As protein: CASSLTAGVAKNIQYF. The chain recombines TRBV5-1 with TRBJ2-4; 7 bases fit TRBD2. Germline V gene data show CDR1 as SGHRS and CDR2 as YFSETQ. With 1 base clipped from V and 0 bases from J, the junction kept 4 bases outside the gene matches. This CDR3 has 16 residues.

The chain joins TRBV7-2 to TRBJ2-5, with D perhaps TRBD1 (6 bases). CDR1 SGHTA and CDR2 FQGNSA come from the germline V gene. V was clipped by 4 bases and J by 7 bases, with 16 bases between them. CDR3 length: 14 amino acids. The CDR3 region has the DNA TGTGCCAGCAGCTCGGGGACACTCGCTGGGACCCAGTACTTC. Its protein is CASSSGTLAGTQYF.

The V call is TRBV6-1, the J call TRBJ2-3; 12 bases fit TRBD2. Germline CDR1 and CDR2: MNHNS and SASEGT. The CDR3 covers 15 residues. V lost 2 bases, J lost 4 bases, and 1 base stayed unmatched. This chain's CDR3 is CASSELAGGPDTQYF. CDR3 coding DNA: TGTGCCAGCAGTGAACTAGCGGGGGGGCCAGATACGCAGTATTTT.

V and J are TRBV27 and TRBJ2-3; no clear D. The V and J ends lost 6 bases and 3 bases respectively, with 19 bases between them. CDR3 size: 16 residues. The V gene's germline CDR1 is MNHEY and CDR2 SMNVEV (reference sequence). The CDR3, as DNA: TGTGCCAGCAGAGGTTGGGCCAGCCCCGTTACAGATACGCAGTATTTT. The encoded protein is CASRGWASPVTDTQYF.

The V call is TRBV18, the J call TRBJ2-1; D not resolved. This CDR3 comprises 15 residues. Germline CDR1 reads KGHSH; CDR2 reads LQKENI. V lost 3 bases and J 2 bases, leaving 11 bases between the germline ends. CDR3 sequence: CASSPQASPYNEQFF. CDR3 coding DNA: TGTGCCAGCTCACCCCAGGCTTCCCCCTACAATGAGCAGTTCTTC.

This rearrangement joins TRBV2 to TRBJ1-1; D is unresolved. V gave up 2 bases and J gave up 0 bases, with 7 bases separating them. Looked up from germline, CDR1 is SNHLY and CDR2 is FYNNEI. This CDR3 spans 14 amino acids. In nucleotides, the CDR3 is TGTGCCAGCAGTGAAAGACACCTGAACACTGAAGCTTTCTTT. This encodes CASSERHLNTEAFF.

The chain combines TRBV4-3 with TRBJ1-6; 7 bases fit TRBD1. This CDR3 is 15 amino acids long. J was trimmed by 6 bases and V by 0 bases; bases with no gene match: 2. Germline CDR1 and CDR2: LGHNA and YSLEER. CDR3 loop: CASSQDGTANSPLHF. As DNA, the CDR3 is TGCGCCAGCAGCCAAGATGGGACAGCTAATTCACCCCTCCACTTT.

The V and J genes are TRBV5-1 and TRBJ1-5, with D possibly matching TRBD1 (5 bases). V lost 2 bases and J lost 4, with 13 bases in between. This CDR3 has 15 amino acids. Germline loops: CDR1 SGHRS, CDR2 YFSETQ. Written as DNA, the CDR3 is TGCGCCAGCAGCTTAGGACAACCGGAGAATCAGCCCCAGCATTTT. Its translation: CASSLGQPENQPQHF.

The J gene is TRBJ1-1, the V gene TRBV3-1 (or the pseudogene TRBV3-2); D uncertain. Deletions cut 3 bases from V and 7 bases from J, with 18 bases between. Germline CDR1 and CDR2: LGHDT and YNNKEL (reference sequence). This CDR3 spans 15 amino acids. The CDR3 nucleotides are TGTGCCAGCAGCCACCCCCCCTCAGGCTCCTATGAAGCTTTCTTT. Encoded protein: CASSHPPSGSYEAFF.

The chain has TRBV2 and TRBJ2-1; the match to TRBD1 covers 7 bases. This CDR3 has 13 residues. Germline V lookup: CDR1 SNHLY, CDR2 FYNNEI. V was pared by 7 bases and J by 8 bases, with 8 bases of the junction left unmatched. The CDR3 DNA sequence: TGTGCCAGCACCCACAGGGGCCGGGATGAGCAGTTCTTC. Encoded protein: CASTHRGRDEQFF.

This chain uses TRBV2 with TRBJ2-2; 11 nucleotides agree with TRBD1. Losses at the gene ends were 8 bases for V and 4 bases for J; bases not matched to a gene: 9. This CDR3 region has 16 residues. Germline loops: CDR1 SNHLY, CDR2 FYNNEI. CDR3 sequence: CASVRSGTGGTGELFF. CDR3 nucleotides: TGTGCCAGCGTCCGGAGCGGGACAGGGGGCACCGGGGAGCTGTTTTTT.

V and J are TRBV14 and TRBJ2-3, with D hard to call. Germline values: CDR1 SGHDN, CDR2 FVKESK. The CDR3 sequence is 14 residues long. V lost 2 bases and J lost 1, with 7 bases in between. The CDR3 DNA is TGTGCCAGCAGCCAATTCCAGGGCACAGATACGCAGTATTTT. This codes for CASSQFQGTDTQYF. Full variable domain (outside the CDR3, taken from reference TRBV14 and TRBJ2-3): EAGVTQFPSHSVIEKGQTVTLRCDPISGHDNLYWYRRVMGKEIKFLLHFVKESKQDESGMPNNRFLAERTGGTYSTLKVQPAELEDSGVYFCASSQFQGTDTQYFGPGTRLTVL.

This chain links TRBV15 with TRBJ1-5, with 7 nucleotides matching TRBD1. This CDR3 spans 14 amino acids. Germline assignment: CDR1 LNHNV and CDR2 YYDKDF (reference sequence). Trimming cost V 4 bases and J 5 bases; bases outside gene matches: 5. CDR3 loop: CATSMTGPHQPQHF. CDR3 DNA sequence: TGTGCCACCAGCATGACAGGGCCCCATCAGCCCCAGCATTTT.

This clone has just one count. The rearrangement links TRBV21-1 to TRBJ1-2; no DNA check was done on the table's D call, TRBD1. TRBV21-1 is a recognized pseudogene. The CDR3 sequence is 18 residues long. CDR3 in DNA: TGTGCCAGGGCAGGTCCGGGACAGGGGAAGGAGGTAATCAATGGCTACACCTTC. Encoded protein: CARAGPGQGKEVINGYTF.

Here the CDR3 reads CASSLAEVGGNYEQYF. CDR3 in DNA: TGCGCCAGCAGCTTGGCTGAAGTAGGGGGAAACTACGAGCAGTACTTC. V is TRBV5-1 and J is TRBJ2-7; a weak D match, TRBD1 (6 bases). Looked up from germline, CDR1 is SGHRS and CDR2 is YFSETQ. V was clipped by 0 bases and J by 3 bases, with 16 bases between them. The CDR3 contains 16 residues. Filled out from reference TRBV5-1 and TRBJ2-7, the complete variable domain reads KAGVTQTPRYLIKTRGQQVTLSCSPISGHRSVSWYQQTPGQGLQFLFEYFSETQRNKGNFPGRFSGRQFSNSRSEMNVSTLELGDSALYLCASSLAEVGGNYEQYFGPGTRLTVT.

This clone was counted a single time. V and J are TRBV7-2 and TRBJ1-2; D is possibly TRBD1 (5 bases). Looked up from germline, CDR1 is SGHTA and CDR2 is FQGNSA. Trimming shortened V by 7 bases and J by 4 bases, and 16 bases separated the two germline ends. The CDR3 totals 14 residues. CDR3 in amino acids: CASTTLDTSYGYTF. CDR3 DNA sequence: TGTGCCAGCACGACCCTGGACACAAGCTATGGCTACACCTTC.

This chain connects TRBV27 to TRBJ2-1, with 10 bases that match TRBD2. V trimming: 1 base; J trimming: 3 bases; junction bases outside the gene matches: 0. The CDR3 has 15 residues. CDR1 and CDR2 (germline): MNHEY, SMNVEV (reference sequence). This chain's CDR3 is CASSLLAGGYNEQFF. In nucleotides, the CDR3 is TGTGCCAGCAGTTTATTAGCGGGGGGCTACAATGAGCAGTTCTTC.

The chain joins TRBV9 to TRBJ2-3; TRBD2 aligns across 10 bases. V dropped 0 bases and J dropped 2; count of bases not matched to a gene: 3. This CDR3 is built from 16 residues. CDR1 SGDLS and CDR2 YYNGEE come from the germline V gene. Here the CDR3 DNA reads TGTGCCAGCAGCGTAGTGGGACTAGCGTTCACAGATACGCAGTATTTT. It translates to CASSVVGLAFTDTQYF.

V and J are TRBV5-1 and TRBJ1-2, with TRBD1 matching 7 bases. The V and J ends lost 0 bases and 0 bases, in that order; junction bases with no gene match: 2. The CDR3 contains 15 residues. The germline CDR1 and CDR2 sequences are SGHRS and YFSETQ. The CDR3 bases are TGCGCCAGCAGCTTGGGGGGGACAGCTAACTATGGCTACACCTTC. Translation gives CASSLGGTANYGYTF.

This clone was recorded only once. The chain employs TRBV2 and TRBJ2-7; D perhaps matches TRBD2 (6 bases). V lost 7 bases and J lost 3, with 16 bases in between. Germline V gene sequence: CDR1 SNHLY, CDR2 FYNNEI. The CDR3 sequence is 14 residues long. The CDR3, as DNA: TGTGCCAGCATGGTCAATGGGGGGAGCTACGAGCAGTACTTC. As protein: CASMVNGGSYEQYF.

The chain employs TRBV18 and TRBJ2-7; D perhaps matches TRBD2 (6 bases). Germline V gene lookup returns CDR1 KGHSH and CDR2 LQKENI. The length of the CDR3 is 14 residues. V was shortened by 6 bases and J by 2 bases, with 14 bases between the two germline ends. For the CDR3, the DNA is TGTGCCAGCTCGGGACCGGGGGAGACCTACGAGCAGTACTTC. This gives the protein CASSGPGETYEQYF. Looking up the rest from reference TRBV18 and TRBJ2-7 gives the full variable domain: NAGVMQNPRHLVRRRGQEARLRCSPMKGHSHVYWYRQLPEEGLKFMVYLQKENIIDESGMPKERFSAEFPKEGPSILRIQQVVRGDSAAYFCASSGPGETYEQYFGPGTRLTVT.